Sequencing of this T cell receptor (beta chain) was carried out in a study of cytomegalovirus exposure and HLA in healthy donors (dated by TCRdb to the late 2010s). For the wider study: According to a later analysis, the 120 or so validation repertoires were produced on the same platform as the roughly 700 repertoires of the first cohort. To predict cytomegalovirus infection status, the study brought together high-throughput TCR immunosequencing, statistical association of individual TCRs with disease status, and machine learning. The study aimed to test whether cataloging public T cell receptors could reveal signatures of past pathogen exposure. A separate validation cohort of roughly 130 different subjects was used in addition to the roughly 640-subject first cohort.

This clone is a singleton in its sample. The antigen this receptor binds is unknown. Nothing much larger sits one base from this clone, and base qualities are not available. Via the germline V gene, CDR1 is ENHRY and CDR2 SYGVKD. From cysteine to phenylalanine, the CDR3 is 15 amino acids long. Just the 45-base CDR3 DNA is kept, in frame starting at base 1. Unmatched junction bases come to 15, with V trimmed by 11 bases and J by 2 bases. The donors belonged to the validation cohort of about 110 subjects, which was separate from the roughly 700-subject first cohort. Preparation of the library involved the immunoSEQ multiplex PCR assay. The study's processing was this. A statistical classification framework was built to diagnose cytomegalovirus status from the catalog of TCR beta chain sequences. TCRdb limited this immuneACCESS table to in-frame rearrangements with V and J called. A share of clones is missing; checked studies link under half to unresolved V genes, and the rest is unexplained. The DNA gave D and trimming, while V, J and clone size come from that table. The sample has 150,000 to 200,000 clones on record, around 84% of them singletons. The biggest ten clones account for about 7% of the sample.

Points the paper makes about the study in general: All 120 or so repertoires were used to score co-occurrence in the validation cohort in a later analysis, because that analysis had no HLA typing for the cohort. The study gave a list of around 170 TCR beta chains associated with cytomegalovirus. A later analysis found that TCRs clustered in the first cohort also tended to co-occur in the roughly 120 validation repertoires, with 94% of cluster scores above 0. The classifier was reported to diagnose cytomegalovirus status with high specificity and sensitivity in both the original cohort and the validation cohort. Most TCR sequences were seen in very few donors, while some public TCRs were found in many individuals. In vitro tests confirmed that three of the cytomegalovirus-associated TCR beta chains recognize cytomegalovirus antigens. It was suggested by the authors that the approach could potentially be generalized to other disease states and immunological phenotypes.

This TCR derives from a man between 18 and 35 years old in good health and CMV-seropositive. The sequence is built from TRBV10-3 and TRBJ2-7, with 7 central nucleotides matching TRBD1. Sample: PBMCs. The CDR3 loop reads CAAMGQTNKAYEQYF. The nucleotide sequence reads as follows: TGTGCCGCTATGGGACAGACAAACAAAGCCTACGAGCAGTACTTC.